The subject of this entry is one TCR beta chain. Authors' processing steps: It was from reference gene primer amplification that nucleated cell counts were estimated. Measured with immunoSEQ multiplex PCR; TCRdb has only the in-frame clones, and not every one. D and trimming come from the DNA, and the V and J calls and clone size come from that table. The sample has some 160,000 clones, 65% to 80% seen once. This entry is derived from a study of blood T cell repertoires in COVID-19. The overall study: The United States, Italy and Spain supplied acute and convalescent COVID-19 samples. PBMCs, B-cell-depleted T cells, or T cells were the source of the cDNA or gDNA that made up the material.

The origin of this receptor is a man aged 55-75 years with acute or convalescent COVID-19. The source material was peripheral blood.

The CDR3 coding sequence is TGTGCCAGCAGCTTAGGGGGGAGGGACGGGCTGCCGTTCTACGAGCAGTACTTC. Its translation is CASSLGGRDGLPFYEQYF. The V call is TRBV7-6, the J call TRBJ2-7; 7 nucleotides match TRBD2. The CDR3 sequence is 18 residues long. Trimming at V came to 1 base and at J to 3 bases, leaving 15 bases not matched to a gene. Germline V gene sequence: CDR1 SGHVS, CDR2 FNYEAQ.